A single sample is the source of the 17 T cell receptor beta chains below, sequenced in a study of CD8 T cells in ankylosing spondylitis. No antigen is known for these receptors. General study points: The study identified a TCR beta motif of several highly homologous variants that appeared characteristic of ankylosing spondylitis blood.

TCRdb re-derived calls from the 5' RACE reads in MiXCR, one entry per CDR3 protein. This table holds fewer than 250,000 distinct CDR3 sequences, 15% to 20% found once. Sequencing was performed on blood, either unsorted or a sorted T cell fraction (not recorded which). These TCRs come from a male donor with ankylosing spondylitis.

A few counts support this clonotype. The chain has TRBV15 and TRBJ1-1; no reliable D call. The CDR3 extends over 15 amino acids. Germline-derived CDR1 and CDR2 are LNHNV and YYDKDF (reference sequence). The V gene lost 0 bases and the J gene lost 3 bases, with 11 bases spanning the gap. The CDR3 loop is CATSRDLGWDTEAFF. DNA of the CDR3: TGTGCCACCAGCAGAGATCTGGGGTGGGACACTGAAGCTTTCTTT.

In its sample, this clonotype was seen a few times. The chain couples TRBV20-1 to TRBJ2-1; TRBD2 matches at 11 bases. V shed 0 bases, J shed 3 bases, and the junction held 19 bases outside the gene matches. The CDR3 has 21 amino acids. Germline CDR1 and CDR2: DFQATT and SNEGSKA (reference sequence). DNA for the CDR3: TGCAGTGCTAGAGATCCGCTAAATCTAGCGGGAGGAATAACAAACTACAATGAGCAGTTCTTC. Translation gives CSARDPLNLAGGITNYNEQFF.

CDR3 residues: CASSQDFRTGELFF. The CDR3 bases are TGCGCCAGCAGCCAAGATTTTCGTACCGGGGAGCTGTTTTTT. V is TRBV4-3 and J is TRBJ2-2; no clear D gene. V was shortened by 0 bases and J by 5 bases, with 7 bases between the two germline ends. CDR3 length: 14 residues. Per germline, CDR1 LGHNA and CDR2 YSLEER.

This clonotype was detected a few times. This sequence joins TRBV20-1 and TRBJ2-3; TRBD2 aligns across 7 bases. Germline V gene lookup returns CDR1 DFQATT and CDR2 SNEGSKA (reference sequence). V shed 6 bases, J shed 2 bases, and the junction held 8 bases outside the gene matches. The CDR3 spans 14 residues. CDR3 DNA sequence: TGCAGTGCACCCCGGGACTACCTCACAGATACGCAGTATTTT. It is translated as CSAPRDYLTDTQYF.

This sequence joins TRBV3-1 and TRBJ2-1, with D maybe TRBD2 (7 bases). In germline, CDR1 is LGHDT, CDR2 YNNKEL (reference sequence). V was shortened by 4 bases and J by 3 bases, with 13 bases between the two germline ends. The CDR3 covers 15 residues. CDR3 in DNA: TGTGCCAGCAGCCCTAGGGGGGGCTTCTACAATGAGCAGTTCTTC. Translated: CASSPRGGFYNEQFF.

J is TRBJ2-5 and V is TRBV9; D gene unclear. The CDR3 loop spans 14 amino acids. The germline V gene has CDR1 SGDLS and CDR2 YYNGEE. V was pared by 0 bases and J by 0 bases, with 6 bases between. CDR3 coding DNA: TGTGCCAGCAGCGTAGTCGCGGACCAAGAGACCCAGTACTTC. It codes for CASSVVADQETQYF.

This clonotype was observed a few times. The chain couples TRBV24-1 to TRBJ1-1; the D is unclear. Germline V gives CDR1 KGHDR, CDR2 SFDVKD. V dropped 4 bases and J dropped 10 bases, with 12 bases sitting between them. This CDR3 region has 12 residues. CDR3 sequence reads: CATSDPSGGAFF. The DNA of the CDR3 is TGTGCCACCAGTGACCCCTCGGGTGGAGCTTTCTTT.

This clonotype was observed many times. The chain links TRBV12-3 or TRBV12-4 to TRBJ2-1; TRBD2 matches at 8 bases. There are 14 residues in the CDR3. Germline trimming cut 6 bases from V and 5 bases from J; bases unmatched to any gene: 6. CDR3 nucleotide sequence: TGTGCCAGCAGGCTTAGCGGGAACGACAATGAGCAGTTCTTC. This sequence encodes CASRLSGNDNEQFF.

This rearrangement joins TRBV27 to TRBJ2-3; D may be TRBD2 (6 bases). This CDR3 spans 18 amino acids. Germline assignment: CDR1 MNHEY and CDR2 SMNVEV (reference sequence). The V end was cut by 4 bases, the J end by 2 bases, with 22 bases between. CDR3 bases: TGTGCCAGCAGTTCCCCCCCGGAGGCGGGACTTTACACAGATACGCAGTATTTT. It encodes CASSSPPEAGLYTDTQYF.

This sequence joins TRBV11-1 and TRBJ1-1; 8 positions match TRBD1. CDR3 length: 18 residues. Germline CDR1 reads SGHAT; CDR2 reads FQDESV (reference sequence). Unmatched junction bases numbered 17, after V lost 2 bases and J lost 6 bases. The CDR3 loop reads CASSLPVPSGTGGPEAFF. In DNA, the CDR3 is TGTGCCAGCAGCTTACCAGTTCCCTCCGGGACAGGAGGGCCTGAAGCTTTCTTT. Together with reference TRBV11-1 and TRBJ1-1, the CDR3 gives the full variable domain: EAEVAQSPRYKITEKSQAVAFWCDPISGHATLYWYRQILGQGPELLVQFQDESVVDDSQLPKDRFSAERLKGVDSTLKIQPAELGDSAMYLCASSLPVPSGTGGPEAFFGQGTRLTVV.

V gene TRBV14 combines with J gene TRBJ2-3, with TRBD1 matching 9 bases. Germline CDR1 reads SGHDN; CDR2 reads FVKESK. This CDR3 has 15 amino acids. V dropped 1 base and J dropped 5; count of bases not matched to a gene: 4. The CDR3 protein is CASSQAGTGIDTQYF. In nucleotides, the CDR3 is TGTGCCAGCAGCCAAGCAGGGACAGGGATAGATACGCAGTATTTT. The variable domain in full, completed from reference TRBV14 and TRBJ2-3, reads EAGVTQFPSHSVIEKGQTVTLRCDPISGHDNLYWYRRVMGKEIKFLLHFVKESKQDESGMPNNRFLAERTGGTYSTLKVQPAELEDSGVYFCASSQAGTGIDTQYFGPGTRLTVL.

This clonotype was observed a handful of times. V usage is TRBV13 and J usage is TRBJ2-7, with 15 bases identical to TRBD2. Germline loops: CDR1 PRHDT, CDR2 FYEKMQ (reference sequence). V was clipped by 3 bases and J by 7 bases; unmatched bases: 4. CDR3 length: 15 amino acids. The CDR3 bases are TGTGCCAGCAGCTTGGGGACTAGCGGGGGGTTTGAGCAGTACTTC. The encoded protein is CASSLGTSGGFEQYF. The whole variable domain, remainder taken from reference TRBV13 and TRBJ2-7, is AAGVIQSPRHLIKEKRETATLKCYPIPRHDTVYWYQQGPGQDPQFLISFYEKMQSDKGSIPDRFSAQQFSDYHSELNMSSLELGDSALYFCASSLGTSGGFEQYFGPGTRLTVT.

The chain employs TRBV2 and TRBJ2-1, with D perhaps matching TRBD1 or TRBD2 (5 bases each). Per germline, CDR1 SNHLY and CDR2 FYNNEI. The CDR3 is 14 amino acids. The ends were cut back, 4 bases at V and 2 bases at J, with 9 bases in the middle. The CDR3 reads CASSGRDPYNEQFF. The CDR3 DNA is TGTGCCAGCAGTGGCAGGGACCCCTACAATGAGCAGTTCTTC. Supplemented by reference TRBV2 and TRBJ2-1, the full variable domain reads EPEVTQTPSHQVTQMGQEVILRCVPISNHLYFYWYRQILGQKVEFLVSFYNNEISEKSEIFDDQFSVERPDGSNFTLKIRSTKLEDSAMYFCASSGRDPYNEQFFGPGTRLTVL.

This clonotype was counted only a few times. The J gene is TRBJ2-7, the V gene TRBV20-1; TRBD2 might be the D (5 bases). The V gene's germline CDR1 is DFQATT and CDR2 SNEGSKA (reference sequence). The CDR3 runs to 13 residues. Trimming shortened V by 3 bases and J by 1 base, and 10 bases separated the two germline ends. The CDR3 here is CSARGDVSYEQYF. DNA of the CDR3: TGCAGTGCTAGGGGAGACGTATCCTACGAGCAGTACTTC.

The gene calls are TRBV18 and TRBJ2-7, with D maybe TRBD1 (6 bases). Germline assignment: CDR1 KGHSH and CDR2 LQKENI. V lost 4 bases to trimming and J lost 3 bases, with 10 bases between them. The CDR3 extends over 13 amino acids. This chain's CDR3 is CASSQGDYYEQYF. CDR3 in DNA: TGTGCCAGCTCACAGGGGGATTACTACGAGCAGTACTTC.

This clonotype was recorded at least ten times. The chain links TRBV12-3 or TRBV12-4 to TRBJ2-1, with 8 bases that match TRBD1. This CDR3 has 14 residues. V gave up 6 bases and J gave up 8 bases; unmatched junction bases: 9. In DNA form, the CDR3 reads TGTGCCAGCAGGCCTACAGGGGGGTCAGATGAGCAGTTCTTC. It encodes CASRPTGGSDEQFF.

The count of this clonotype is one. V gene TRBV12-3 or TRBV12-4 combines with J gene TRBJ1-1; D remains ambiguous. The CDR3 loop spans 13 amino acids. V lost 10 bases, J lost 1 base, and 13 bases lay in between. The CDR3 nucleotides are TGTGCCACCCGGGTTGGGTCGAACACTGAAGCTTTCTTT. Translation: CATRVGSNTEAFF.